These 24 T cell receptor beta chains share one sample of origin, sequenced in a study of PD-1 blockade in classical Hodgkin lymphoma (dated by TCRdb to 2018 to 2020). The time point tag for this specimen amounts to: cycle 4 day 1 (C4D1), after less than seven weeks of nivolumab. All trial patients had relapsed after autologous stem cell transplantation, with cohorts A, B and C differing in prior brentuximab vedotin exposure. The library was made by the immunoSEQ multiplex PCR assay. Here the immuneACCESS table is served through TCRdb, limited to in-frame sequences with V and J called. Missing clones are a known gap in these copies; in checked studies unresolved V genes cover under half, and the rest lacks a known reason. For this sample the table gives approximately 7,400 clones, of which 70% to 80% were detected only once. Less than 45% of the sample rests with the top ten. The sample in question was peripheral blood mononuclear cells (PBMCs), obtained before the fourth cycle of nivolumab. The origin of the receptors is a human donor with classical Hodgkin lymphoma.

The chain recombines TRBV28 with TRBJ2-3, with D possibly matching TRBD1 (6 bases). The germline CDR1 and CDR2 sequences are MDHEN and SYDVKM. The CDR3 consists of 14 residues. Trimming pared 1 base from V and 5 bases from J, leaving 10 bases between. The CDR3 is CASSLSVGGDTQYF. The CDR3 nucleotides are TGTGCCAGCAGTTTATCGGTAGGGGGAGATACGCAGTATTTT.

CDR3 DNA sequence: TGTGCCAGCTCCCGGGACAGGCCTACTGAAGCTTTCTTT. It codes for CASSRDRPTEAFF. The V call is TRBV18, the J call TRBJ1-1, with 8 bases identical to TRBD1. The V gene's germline CDR1 is KGHSH and CDR2 LQKENI. V shed 6 bases, J shed 5 bases, and the junction held 5 bases outside the gene matches. This CDR3 is 13 amino acids long.

This clone was picked up a small number of times. This chain connects TRBV6-6 to TRBJ2-4; TRBD1 matches 12 bases. The J segment lost 13 bases and the V segment lost 5 bases, leaving 12 bases of the junction unmatched. This CDR3 contains 15 residues. Germline V gives CDR1 MNHNY, CDR2 SVGAGI (reference sequence). The DNA for the CDR3 is TGTGCCAGCAGTAGGGGGACAGGGGGCCTACTTCCCCAGTACTTC. This codes for CASSRGTGGLLPQYF.

The sample holds a few counts of this clone. The chain links TRBV7-2 to TRBJ2-5; 8 positions match TRBD2. J lost 0 bases, V lost 0 bases, and 12 bases had no gene match. The germline gives CDR1 SGHTA, CDR2 FQGNSA. CDR3 length: 19 residues. The CDR3, as DNA: TGTGCCAGCAGCTTAGCGGGGCGCGGTAGCGGGATAAACCAAGAGACCCAGTACTTC. Protein product: CASSLAGRGSGINQETQYF.

This chain connects TRBV27 to TRBJ2-7; 7 bases match TRBD2. This CDR3 comprises 14 residues. Germline V CDR1 and CDR2: MNHEY, SMNVEV (reference sequence). J lost 4 bases, V lost 2 bases, and 5 bases had no gene match. The CDR3 bases are TGTGCCAGCAGTTTAAGGCTAGCGGAGTACGAGCAGTACTTC. Translated: CASSLRLAEYEQYF.

This clone was seen a single time. This chain joins TRBV2 and TRBJ1-5; TRBD1 might be the D (5 bases). The V end lost 2 bases, the J end lost 2 bases, and 7 bases lay between the germline ends. This CDR3 is 14 amino acids long. Germline values: CDR1 SNHLY, CDR2 FYNNEI. CDR3 nucleotides: TGTGCCAGCAGTGAAATGGGGGGCAATCAGCCCCAGCATTTT. It codes for CASSEMGGNQPQHF.

The chain joins TRBV27 to TRBJ2-5, with D maybe TRBD2 (5 bases). Trimming took off 6 bases at V and 7 bases at J, with 24 bases between the two ends. The CDR3 sequence is 16 residues long. Germline CDR1 and CDR2: MNHEY and SMNVEV (reference sequence). The chain's CDR3 is CASSRPGSPDRGTQYF. CDR3 sequence (DNA): TGTGCCAGCAGCCGCCCGGGGAGCCCGGACCGGGGGACCCAGTACTTC.

The V gene is TRBV9, the J gene TRBJ2-1; no firm D call. Deletions cut 0 bases from V and 2 bases from J, with 9 bases between. The length of the CDR3 is 15 residues. Germline lookup yields CDR1 SGDLS and CDR2 YYNGEE. The CDR3 loop is CASSVVGSTYNEQFF. CDR3 DNA sequence: TGTGCCAGCAGCGTAGTGGGCAGTACCTACAATGAGCAGTTCTTC.

CDR3 residues: CASSRTSPVAGELFF. As DNA, the CDR3 is TGTGCCAGCAGTCGGACAAGCCCGGTGGCCGGGGAGCTGTTTTTT. The genes are TRBV27 and TRBJ2-2, with D possibly being TRBD1 (5 bases). The CDR3 is 15 amino acids. V dropped 5 bases and J dropped 6 bases, with 16 bases sitting between them. Germline loops: CDR1 MNHEY, CDR2 SMNVEV (reference sequence).

Comments on this clone: A junction end diverges from the germline sequence, so it may reflect a read error. The chain couples TRBV19 to TRBJ1-5; 8 bases map to TRBD1. Looked up from germline, CDR1 is LNHDA and CDR2 is SQIVND (reference sequence). The CDR3 has 16 residues. Here the CDR3 reads CASSSPRGQDNRPQHF. CDR3 DNA: TGTGCCAGTAGTTCGCCGAGGGGACAGGATAATCGGCCCCAGCATTTT.

By share of the sample, this clone is medium-sized. The DNA for the CDR3 is TGTGCCAGCAGCGGGGTGAGAGGAAGGACCAAAAACATTCAGTACTTC. Translated, it gives CASSGVRGRTKNIQYF. The chain is built from TRBV11-2 and TRBJ2-4; D is unresolved. Trimming took off 5 bases at V and 2 bases at J, with 16 bases between the two ends. CDR1 is SGHAT and CDR2 is FQNNGV in the germline V gene. The CDR3 runs to 16 residues.

The chain combines TRBV11-3 with TRBJ2-1; 8 bases line up with TRBD1. The V and J ends lost 2 bases and 5 bases, in that order; junction bases with no gene match: 2. This CDR3 contains 14 residues. Germline V lookup: CDR1 SGHNT, CDR2 YENEEA. CDR3 sequence reads: CASSLQGAHNEQFF. CDR3 bases: TGTGCCAGCAGCTTACAGGGGGCCCACAATGAGCAGTTCTTC.

This clone was detected a few times. This chain joins TRBV7-7 and TRBJ2-2, with D possibly TRBD2 on 5 matching bases. CDR1 and CDR2 (germline): SSHAT, FNYEAQ (reference sequence). The CDR3 is made up of 12 amino acids. CDR3 region: CALGVHTGELFF. As DNA, the CDR3 is TGTGCTTTGGGAGTTCACACCGGGGAGCTGTTTTTT. Filled out from reference TRBV7-7 and TRBJ2-2, the complete variable domain reads GAGVSQSPRYKVTKRGQDVTLRCDPISSHATLYWYQQALGQGPEFLTYFNYEAQPDKSGLPSDRFSAERPEGSISTLTIQRTEQRDSAMYRCALGVHTGELFFGEGSRLTVL.

The chain combines TRBV7-2 with TRBJ1-1; no reliable D call. The V and J ends lost 7 bases and 0 bases respectively, with 21 bases between them. This CDR3 is 17 amino acids long. Germline-derived CDR1 and CDR2 are SGHTA and FQGNSA. The DNA of the CDR3 is TGTGCCAGCACCCTAGACGCATTACTCTACATGAACACTGAAGCTTTCTTT. Translated, it gives CASTLDALLYMNTEAFF.

This chain joins TRBV5-6 and TRBJ2-5; no clear D gene. Germline V lookup: CDR1 SGHDT, CDR2 YYEEEE. The CDR3 length is 11 residues. V lost 1 base to trimming and J lost 5 bases, with 3 bases between them. The CDR3 loop reads CASSLLETQYF. CDR3 nucleotides: TGTGCCAGCAGCTTGTTGGAGACCCAGTACTTC.

The chain recombines TRBV27 with TRBJ1-5; maybe TRBD1 (6 bases). Germline CDR1 reads MNHEY; CDR2 reads SMNVEV (reference sequence). V was cut by 5 bases and J by 5 bases, with 19 bases left in between. The CDR3 has 16 amino acids. Written as DNA, the CDR3 is TGTGCCAGCAGTCCACATCCGGGACACGGGGATCAGCCCCAGCATTTT. It translates to CASSPHPGHGDQPQHF.

The chain recombines TRBV27 with TRBJ2-1; possible D gene TRBD2, 5 bases. The CDR3 totals 14 residues. V was shortened by 2 bases and J by 6 bases, with 11 bases between the two germline ends. In germline, CDR1 is MNHEY, CDR2 SMNVEV (reference sequence). In nucleotides, the CDR3 is TGTGCCAGCAGTTTAGCGGGCCGCCCCAATGAGCAGTTCTTC. This encodes CASSLAGRPNEQFF.

CDR3 sequence reads: CASSQGETGVYYGYTF. CDR3 nucleotide sequence: TGTGCCAGCAGCCAAGGGGAGACAGGGGTGTACTATGGCTACACCTTC. The chain joins TRBV14 to TRBJ1-2, with 8 bases lining up with TRBD1. The length of the CDR3 is 16 residues. Germline CDR1 SGHDN, CDR2 FVKESK. V shed 1 base, J shed 3 bases, and the junction held 7 bases outside the gene matches.

The gene calls are TRBV2 and TRBJ2-1; perhaps D is TRBD1 or TRBD2 (5 bases each). CDR1 is SNHLY, CDR2 FYNNEI, per germline. Trimming took off 9 bases at V and 5 bases at J, with 20 bases between the two ends. The length of the CDR3 is 15 residues. The CDR3 nucleotides read TGTGCCAGTCAAACCACCGGGACGGTGAACAATGAGCAGTTCTTC. It yields the protein CASQTTGTVNNEQFF. The variable domain in full, completed from reference TRBV2 and TRBJ2-1, reads EPEVTQTPSHQVTQMGQEVILRCVPISNHLYFYWYRQILGQKVEFLVSFYNNEISEKSEIFDDQFSVERPDGSNFTLKIRSTKLEDSAMYFCASQTTGTVNNEQFFGPGTRLTVL.

The V call is TRBV5-6, the J call TRBJ2-2, with TRBD1 matching 9 bases. The CDR3 consists of 17 residues. The J segment lost 4 bases and the V segment lost 4 bases, leaving 11 bases of the junction unmatched. CDR1 SGHDT and CDR2 YYEEEE come from the germline V gene. CDR3 bases: TGTGCCAGCAGCCGTGGACAGGGGCTAGTCGGCACCGGGGAGCTGTTTTTT. This translates into CASSRGQGLVGTGELFF.

The chain couples TRBV10-1 to TRBJ2-5, with 8 bases fitting TRBD2. The trim removed 2 bases at V and 2 bases at J, leaving 7 bases unmatched. The CDR3 totals 16 residues. Germline CDR1 WNHNN, CDR2 SYGVQD (reference sequence). CDR3 loop: CASSEGGLGGQETQYF. The CDR3, as DNA: TGCGCCAGCAGTGAGGGGGGACTAGGGGGGCAAGAGACCCAGTACTTC.

The chain couples TRBV18 to TRBJ2-5; D is perhaps TRBD1 (6 bases). The CDR3 consists of 17 residues. In germline, CDR1 is KGHSH, CDR2 LQKENI. V lost 2 bases to trimming and J lost 5 bases, with 21 bases between them. Here the CDR3 DNA reads TGTGCCAGCTCACCATTCCCGTGGGACACCTCCCCGGAGACCCAGTACTTC. Its protein product is CASSPFPWDTSPETQYF.

The sample holds one count of this clone. J is TRBJ1-1 and V is TRBV10-2, with 7 bases that match TRBD1. Germline V lookup: CDR1 WSHSY, CDR2 SAAADI. Trimming at V came to 6 bases and at J to 4 bases, leaving 8 bases not matched to a gene. CDR3 length: 14 residues. In DNA form, the CDR3 reads TGCGCCAGCAGACCCAACAGGGGTGTCACTGAAGCTTTCTTT. Translation: CASRPNRGVTEAFF.

The rearrangement links TRBV9 to TRBJ2-1; tentatively, D is TRBD2 (6 bases). The CDR3 length is 15 residues. The V gene's germline CDR1 is SGDLS and CDR2 YYNGEE. V lost 3 bases and J 9 bases, leaving 19 bases between the germline ends. The CDR3 DNA reads TGTGCCAGCAGCGGGTCAGAGGGTGCGGGAACTGAGCAGTTCTTC. It codes for CASSGSEGAGTEQFF.